These 7 T cell receptor beta chains share one sample of origin, sequenced in a study of human T cells and chemical hapten exposure. Stated time point: patch test 3, about 24 weeks after DPC sensitization. Treatment described: therapeutic diphenylcyclopropenone sensitization with weekly scalp DPC. Using its own MiXCR run on the RACE reads, TCRdb lists one record per CDR3 protein. The top ten clones hold roughly 2.2% of a sample with under 200,000 distinct CDR3 sequences, 28% of them seen once. The specimen comprised whole blood, sampled in connection with sensitization to the hapten diphenylcyclopropenone (DPC). The origin of the receptors is a woman younger than 30 with alopecia areata. Some clones in this sample may be carry-over from other donors' samples.

The chain couples TRBV12-3 or TRBV12-4 to TRBJ2-5; TRBD2 agrees at 7 bases. This CDR3 comprises 13 residues. V lost 6 bases, J lost 4 bases, and 5 bases stayed unmatched. The CDR3 DNA reads TGTGCCAGCAGAAAAGCGGGGCTAGAGACCCAGTACTTC. Protein sequence: CASRKAGLETQYF.

The rearrangement uses TRBV15 and TRBJ2-7, with D uncertain. This CDR3 comprises 15 residues. V was cut by 1 base and J by 1 base, with 11 bases left in between. Germline CDR1 LNHNV, CDR2 YYDKDF (reference sequence). This CDR3 is CATSRAWQLSYEQYF. In DNA form, the CDR3 reads TGTGCCACCAGCAGAGCTTGGCAGCTATCCTACGAGCAGTACTTC.

The rearrangement uses TRBV20-1 and TRBJ1-4; D uncertain. Germline V gene lookup returns CDR1 DFQATT and CDR2 SNEGSKA (reference sequence). The CDR3 sequence is 13 residues long. The germline V and J ends were trimmed by 5 bases and 7 bases, with 14 bases remaining between them. The CDR3 nucleotides read TGCAGTGCTCCGGGTCTTACGGGTGAAAAACTGTTTTTT. Protein sequence: CSAPGLTGEKLFF.

The rearrangement joins TRBV20-1 to TRBJ2-4; 12 nucleotides align to TRBD2. Germline loops: CDR1 DFQATT, CDR2 SNEGSKA (reference sequence). The CDR3 runs 17 residues. Trimming took 6 bases from V and 1 from J; bases not matched to a gene: 10. CDR3 amino acids: CSAKNVLAGGAKNIQYF. The DNA for the CDR3 is TGCAGTGCCAAGAATGTCCTAGCGGGGGGGGCCAAAAACATTCAGTACTTC.

There are a few counts of this clonotype. The chain joins TRBV5-6 to TRBJ1-1; the match to TRBD1 covers 7 bases. This CDR3 has 14 amino acids. CDR1 is SGHDT and CDR2 is YYEEEE in the germline V gene. The J segment lost 5 bases and the V segment lost 1 base, leaving 5 bases of the junction unmatched. The CDR3 is CASSLIGTVTEAFF. The CDR3 nucleotides are TGTGCCAGCAGCTTGATCGGGACAGTTACTGAAGCTTTCTTT.

The chain uses TRBV10-3 and TRBJ2-3, with no clear D. The CDR3 totals 14 residues. Germline V CDR1 and CDR2: ENHRY, SYGVKD. V lost 8 bases and J lost 1, with 13 bases in between. CDR3: CAIGSDFGTDTQYF. The CDR3 region has the DNA TGTGCCATCGGGTCCGACTTCGGCACAGATACGCAGTATTTT.

The CDR3 here is CSARVPGAYEQYF. The CDR3 region has the DNA TGCAGTGCTAGAGTCCCAGGGGCCTACGAGCAGTACTTC. This rearrangement joins TRBV20-1 to TRBJ2-7; maybe TRBD1 (6 bases). Looked up from germline, CDR1 is DFQATT and CDR2 is SNEGSKA (reference sequence). CDR3 length: 13 amino acids. V lost 1 base and J lost 2, with 9 bases in between.